The T cell receptor beta chain described here comes from a study of blood T cell repertoires in COVID-19. Study as a whole: In each case, the material was cDNA or gDNA derived from T cells, B-cell-depleted T cells, or PBMCs.

The CDR3 consists of 15 residues. V lost 2 bases and J lost 7; bases outside the gene matches: 8. The germline CDR1 and CDR2 sequences are MNHEY and SMNVEV (reference sequence). Per the authors' pipeline: Reference gene primer amplification gave nucleated cell count estimates. Produced via immunoSEQ multiplex PCR; TCRdb's table is partial and in-frame only. D and trimming come from the DNA, and the V and J calls and clone size come from that table. The sample yields 150,000 to 200,000 clones, 81% seen once. The sample consisted of peripheral blood. V gene TRBV27 combines with J gene TRBJ2-1; 7 nucleotides match TRBD2. This clonotype originated in a man aged 55 to 69 with active or convalescent COVID-19. The CDR3 spells CASSLRLAFTNEQFF. The CDR3 DNA reads as TGTGCCAGCAGTTTACGACTAGCTTTTACGAATGAGCAGTTCTTC.